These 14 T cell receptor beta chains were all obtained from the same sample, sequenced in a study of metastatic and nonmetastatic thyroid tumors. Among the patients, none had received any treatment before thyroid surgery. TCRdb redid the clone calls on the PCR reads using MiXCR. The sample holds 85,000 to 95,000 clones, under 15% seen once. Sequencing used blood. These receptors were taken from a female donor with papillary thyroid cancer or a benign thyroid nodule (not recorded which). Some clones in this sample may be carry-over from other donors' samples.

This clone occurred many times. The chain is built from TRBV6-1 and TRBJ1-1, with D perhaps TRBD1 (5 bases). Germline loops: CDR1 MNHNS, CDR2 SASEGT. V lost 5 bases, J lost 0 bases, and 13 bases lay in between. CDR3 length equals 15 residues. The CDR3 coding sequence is TGTGCCAGCAGTTCTGGGGGGACCATGAACACTGAAGCTTTCTTT. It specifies CASSSGGTMNTEAFF.

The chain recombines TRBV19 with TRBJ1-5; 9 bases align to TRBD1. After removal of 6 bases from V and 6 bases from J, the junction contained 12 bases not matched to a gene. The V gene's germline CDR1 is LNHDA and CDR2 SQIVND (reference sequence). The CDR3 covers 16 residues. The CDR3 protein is CASSRAVQGACQPQHF. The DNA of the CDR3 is TGTGCCAGTAGCAGGGCTGTACAGGGGGCATGTCAGCCCCAGCATTTT.

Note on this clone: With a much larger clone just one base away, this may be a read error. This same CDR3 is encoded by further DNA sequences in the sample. This chain's CDR3 is CASSGGDSTDTQYF. The CDR3, as DNA: TGTGCCAGCAGTGGGGGAGATTCCACAGATACTCAGTATTTT. J is TRBJ2-3 and V is TRBV2; D perhaps matches TRBD2 (5 bases). CDR3 length: 14 residues. CDR1 and CDR2 from the germline V gene are SNHLY and FYNNEI.

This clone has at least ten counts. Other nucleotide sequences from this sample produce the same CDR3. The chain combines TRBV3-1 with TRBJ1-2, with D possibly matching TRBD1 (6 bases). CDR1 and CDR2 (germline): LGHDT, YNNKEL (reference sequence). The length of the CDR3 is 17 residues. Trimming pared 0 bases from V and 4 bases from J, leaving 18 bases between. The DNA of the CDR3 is TGTGCCAGCAGCCAAGAGGGGCAGGGGATTTCCTTCTATGGCTACACCTTC. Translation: CASSQEGQGISFYGYTF.

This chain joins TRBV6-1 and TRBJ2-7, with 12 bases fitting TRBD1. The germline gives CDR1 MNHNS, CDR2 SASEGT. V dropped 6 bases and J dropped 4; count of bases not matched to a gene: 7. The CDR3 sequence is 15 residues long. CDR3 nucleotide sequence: TGTGCCAGCAGGTTCCGGGACAGGGGGCAGTACGAGCAGTACTTC. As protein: CASRFRDRGQYEQYF.

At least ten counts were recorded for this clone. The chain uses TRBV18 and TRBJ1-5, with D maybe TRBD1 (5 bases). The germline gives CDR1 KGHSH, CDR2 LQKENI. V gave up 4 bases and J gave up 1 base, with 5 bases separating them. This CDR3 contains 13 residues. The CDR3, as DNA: TGTGCCAGCTCACGGGACAGCAATCAGCCCCAGCATTTT. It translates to CASSRDSNQPQHF. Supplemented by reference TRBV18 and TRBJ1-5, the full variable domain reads NAGVMQNPRHLVRRRGQEARLRCSPMKGHSHVYWYRQLPEEGLKFMVYLQKENIIDESGMPKERFSAEFPKEGPSILRIQQVVRGDSAAYFCASSRDSNQPQHFGDGTRLSIL.

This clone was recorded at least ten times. The CDR3 DNA follows: TGTGCCAGCAGCTTAACAGGGACTCCGAGCTCTGGAAACACCATATATTTT. As protein: CASSLTGTPSSGNTIYF. The chain recombines TRBV11-1 with TRBJ1-3, with D possibly matching TRBD1 (6 bases). V lost 2 bases and J 0 bases, leaving 14 bases between the germline ends. CDR1 and CDR2 (germline): SGHAT, FQDESV (reference sequence). The CDR3 sequence is 17 residues long.

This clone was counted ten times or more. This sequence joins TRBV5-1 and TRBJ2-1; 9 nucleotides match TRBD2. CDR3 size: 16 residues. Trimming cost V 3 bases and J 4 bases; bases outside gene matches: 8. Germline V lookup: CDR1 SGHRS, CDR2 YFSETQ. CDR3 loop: CASSSLAGAFYNEQFF. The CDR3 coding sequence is TGCGCCAGCAGCTCTTTAGCGGGGGCCTTTTACAATGAGCAGTTCTTC.

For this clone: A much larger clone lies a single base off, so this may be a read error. This CDR3 reads CSASTGQGPNQPQHF. The DNA for the CDR3 is TGCAGTGCTAGCACAGGACAGGGGCCGAATCAGCCCCAGCATTTT. This chain uses TRBV20-1 with TRBJ1-5; 9 bases map to TRBD1. Losses at the gene ends were 3 bases for V and 4 bases for J; bases not matched to a gene: 7. Germline V gives CDR1 DFQATT, CDR2 SNEGSKA (reference sequence). The CDR3 consists of 15 residues.

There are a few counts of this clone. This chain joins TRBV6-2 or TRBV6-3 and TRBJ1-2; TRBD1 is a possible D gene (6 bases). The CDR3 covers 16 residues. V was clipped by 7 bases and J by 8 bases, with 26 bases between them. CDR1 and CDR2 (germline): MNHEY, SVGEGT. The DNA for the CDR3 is TGTGCCAGCATTCCCGGTCCCAGGGGAGGACCCCTGGGCTACACCTTC. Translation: CASIPGPRGGPLGYTF.

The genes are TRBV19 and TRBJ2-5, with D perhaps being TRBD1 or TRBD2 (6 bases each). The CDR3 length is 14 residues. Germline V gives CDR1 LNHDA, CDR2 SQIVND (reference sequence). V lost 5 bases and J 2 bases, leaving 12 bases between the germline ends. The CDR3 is CASSDGGSQETQYF. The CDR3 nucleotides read TGTGCCAGTAGTGACGGGGGCTCTCAAGAGACCCAGTACTTC.

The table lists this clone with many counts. For the CDR3, the DNA is TGTGCCAGCAGCCGAGCTAGGGGGGCTGGGGCCAACGTCCTGACTTTC. Protein: CASSRARGAGANVLTF. The rearrangement joins TRBV4-2 to TRBJ2-6, with D possibly called TRBD1 or TRBD2 (6 bases each). The germline V gene has CDR1 LGHNA and CDR2 YNFKEQ. The CDR3 covers 16 residues. The V gene lost 4 bases and the J gene lost 2 bases, with 12 bases spanning the gap.

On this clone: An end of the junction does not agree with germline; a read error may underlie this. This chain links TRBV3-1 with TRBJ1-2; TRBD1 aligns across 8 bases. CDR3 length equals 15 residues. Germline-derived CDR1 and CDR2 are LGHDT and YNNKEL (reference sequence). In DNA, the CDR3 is TGTGCCAGCTCCAGGGGGCGCACGTCTAACTATTGCTACACCTTC. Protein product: CASSRGRTSNYCYTF. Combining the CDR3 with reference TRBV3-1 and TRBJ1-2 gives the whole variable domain DTAVSQTPKYLVTQMGNDKSIKCEQNLGHDTMYWYKQDSKKFLKIMFSYNNKELIINETVPNRFSPKSPDKAHLNLHINSLELGDSAVYFCASSRGRTSNYCYTFGSGTRLTVV.

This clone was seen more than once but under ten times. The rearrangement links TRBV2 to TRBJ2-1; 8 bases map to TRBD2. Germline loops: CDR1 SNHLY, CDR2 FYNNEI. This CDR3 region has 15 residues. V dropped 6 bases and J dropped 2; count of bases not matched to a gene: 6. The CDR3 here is CASRPWRGAYNEQFF. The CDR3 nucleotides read TGTGCCAGCAGACCGTGGCGGGGGGCCTACAATGAGCAGTTCTTC. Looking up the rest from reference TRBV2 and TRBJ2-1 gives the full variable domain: EPEVTQTPSHQVTQMGQEVILRCVPISNHLYFYWYRQILGQKVEFLVSFYNNEISEKSEIFDDQFSVERPDGSNFTLKIRSTKLEDSAMYFCASRPWRGAYNEQFFGPGTRLTVL.